This T cell receptor (beta chain) was recovered during a study of beta chain features in type 1 diabetes. The study, taken as a whole, reports: TCRB repertoires of naive, central memory and Treg cells appeared more similar among patients than among healthy donors. There was a moderate but significant shortening of TCRB CDR3s in all four CD4+ subsets of Type 1 diabetes patients.

The CDR3 has 16 amino acids. Per the germline V gene, CDR1 is LGHNT and CDR2 is FRNRAP. V shed 3 bases and J 0 bases; nucleotides not matched to a gene: 5. Investigators reverse transcribed all isolated RNA, so they sequenced expressed TCRB transcripts. TCRdb keeps only in-frame clones here, not all; method: immunoSEQ multiplex PCR. The sample carries over 15,000 clones, less than 45% recorded once. Remarks on this clone: Its antigen is undetermined.

J is TRBJ1-2 and V is TRBV12-5; 9 bases match TRBD1. This TCR derives from a woman aged 40 to 55 in good health. The sample comprised stem cell memory CD4+ T cells from blood. DNA of the CDR3: TGTGCTAGTGGTTTTCGGACAGGGGTTACTAACTATGGCTACACCTTC. Translation: CASGFRTGVTNYGYTF.